Listed below are T cell receptor beta chains from one sample, sequenced in a study of blood T cell repertoires in COVID-19. Clones were read by immunoSEQ multiplex PCR, and TCRdb kept only the in-frame ones, dropping some. This table has 150,000 or so clones, over 70% appearing once. The material sequenced was peripheral blood. The receptors originated from a man of 80 years or more with acute or convalescent COVID-19. Each CDR3 is given without its conserved first and last residue. Fields, in order: J gene, V gene, CDR3 length, CDR3 protein.

TRBJ1-5 TRBV28 11 ASHRSPSQPQH
TRBJ2-5 TRBV5-6 13 ASSNDPGPQETQY
TRBJ1-1 TRBV7-3 12 ASSLDGQNTEAF
TRBJ2-3 TRBV6-5 12 ASTGLQLTDTQY
TRBJ2-1 TRBV7-2 11 ASRASGGNEQF
TRBJ2-7 TRBV10-3 10 AIAAGLYEQY
TRBJ2-5 TRBV4-2 18 ASSRSLAGGSKSVGETQY
TRBJ1-5 TRBV5-1 14 ASSPHPDSSNQPQH
TRBJ1-6 TRBV27 12 ASSNRVGNSPLH
TRBJ1-1 TRBV2 13 ASSGRQASNTEAF
TRBJ2-1 TRBV4-1 15 ASSQDLAGPLFGEQF
TRBJ1-4 TRBV7-9 15 ASSDGGGGLTNEKLF
TRBJ1-1 TRBV30 13 AWSVWDRPNTEAF
TRBJ2-7 TRBV30 9 AWGQTYEQY
TRBJ1-1 TRBV3-1/TRBV3-2 13 ASSQANSPTFGAF
TRBJ1-5 TRBV24-1 14 ATSDRTGSGNQPQH
TRBJ2-3 TRBV11-3 11 ASSPQGPEAQY
TRBJ2-1 TRBV6-4 13 ASSDLGQGADEQF
TRBJ2-7 TRBV27 14 ASSLSITGSSYEQY
TRBJ2-3 TRBV5-1 13 ASSLDGYNTDTQY
TRBJ1-1 TRBV5-1 14 ASSWGEGRGNTEAF
TRBJ2-1 TRBV7-9 11 ASSLASYNEQF
TRBJ2-3 TRBV6-1 13 ASSEGTAITDTQY
TRBJ1-6 TRBV6-1 14 ASSAGTAYTPSPLH
TRBJ1-4 TRBV29-1 11 SVDPGDNEKLF
TRBJ1-4 TRBV7-9 13 ASSNGQNPNEKLF
TRBJ2-7 TRBV9 13 ASSVEGLALGEQY
TRBJ2-1 TRBV19 10 ASSNQGERSF
TRBJ2-1 TRBV7-7 14 ASSRTSGGNYNEQF
TRBJ2-6 TRBV10-2 13 ACRAGGGGANVLT
TRBJ1-5 TRBV9 14 ASSVGSGRGDQPQH
TRBJ2-7 TRBV19 11 ASSISAIEEQY
TRBJ2-4 TRBV2 14 ASSDGQGIAKNIQY
TRBJ2-1 TRBV7-9 13 ASSPTAGPYNEQF
TRBJ2-5 TRBV12-3/TRBV12-4 11 ASSRGVMETQY
TRBJ2-3 TRBV5-1 14 ASSHAGDRSTDTQY
TRBJ1-1 TRBV6-5 12 ASSYDRGGTEAF
TRBJ2-3 TRBV5-4 13 ASKPAQGAEDTQY
TRBJ2-7 TRBV11-2 11 ASPGTGLYEQY
TRBJ1-1 TRBV5-1 13 ASSLNRRGNTEAF
TRBJ1-6 TRBV9 13 ASSVGTYPNSPLH
TRBJ1-1 TRBV4-1 11 ASSQVWGWEAF
TRBJ1-2 TRBV30 11 AWANDRGIGYT
TRBJ1-2 TRBV7-9 10 ASSPRDYGYT
TRBJ2-3 TRBV4-1 18 ASSQPVGTMQGSSTDTQY
TRBJ2-2 TRBV18 14 ASSPQEQGNTGELF
TRBJ1-1 TRBV11-2 13 ASSRAGRPNTEAF
TRBJ2-1 TRBV3-1/TRBV3-2 11 ASSHRLVNEQF
TRBJ1-1 TRBV10-2 11 ASRRDMNTEAF
TRBJ1-2 TRBV28 14 ASSRQGTLIYYGYT
TRBJ2-2 TRBV5-1 13 ASSLAEFGVGELF
TRBJ2-5 TRBV3-1/TRBV3-2 12 ASSPDRARWTQY
TRBJ2-3 TRBV29-1 10 SVDSGTDTQY
TRBJ1-2 TRBV12-3/TRBV12-4 11 ASGRQVDYGYT